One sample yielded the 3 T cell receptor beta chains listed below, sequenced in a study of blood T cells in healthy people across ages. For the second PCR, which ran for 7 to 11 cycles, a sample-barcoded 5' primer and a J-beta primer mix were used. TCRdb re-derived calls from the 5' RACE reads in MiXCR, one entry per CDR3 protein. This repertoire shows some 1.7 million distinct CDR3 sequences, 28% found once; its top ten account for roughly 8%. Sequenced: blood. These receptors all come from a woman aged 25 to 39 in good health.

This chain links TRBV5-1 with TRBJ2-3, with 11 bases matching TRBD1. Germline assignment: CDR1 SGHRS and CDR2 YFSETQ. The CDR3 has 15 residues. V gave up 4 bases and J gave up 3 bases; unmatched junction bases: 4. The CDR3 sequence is CASSRGQGATDTQYF. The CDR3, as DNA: TGCGCCAGCAGCCGAGGACAGGGGGCTACAGATACGCAGTATTTT.

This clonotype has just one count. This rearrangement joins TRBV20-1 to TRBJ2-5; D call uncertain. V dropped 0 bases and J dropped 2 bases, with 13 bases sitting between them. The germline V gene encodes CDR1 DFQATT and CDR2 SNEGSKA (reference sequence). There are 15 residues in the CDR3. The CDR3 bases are TGCAGTGCTAGAGATATCCGGACGGATCAAGAGACCCAGTACTTC. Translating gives CSARDIRTDQETQYF.

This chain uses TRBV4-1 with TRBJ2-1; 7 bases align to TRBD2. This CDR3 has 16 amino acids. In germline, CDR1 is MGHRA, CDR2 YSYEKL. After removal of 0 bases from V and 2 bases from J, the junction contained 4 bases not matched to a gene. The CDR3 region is CASSQDEREAYNEQFF. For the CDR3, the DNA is TGCGCCAGCAGCCAAGATGAACGGGAGGCCTACAATGAGCAGTTCTTC.